This T cell receptor (beta chain) was recovered during a study of T cell responses to AZD1222 COVID-19 vaccine. Study outcomes and limitations: In all cases, repertoires were sampled only after the peak T cell response.

This clone came up once. Its antigen is unidentified. The germline CDR1 and CDR2 sequences are SEHNR and FQNEAQ (reference sequence). The CDR3 length is 13 residues. Deletions cut 11 bases from V and 0 bases from J, with 11 bases between. Repertoires were generated with immunoSEQ multiplex PCR, while TCRdb's copy carries only in-frame clones and drops some. Among more than 100,000 clones listed, over 75% were seen once. The material sequenced was peripheral blood, taken on day 0 of AZD1222 vaccination. This chain uses TRBV7-9 with TRBJ1-3; D gene ambiguous. This receptor was taken from an adult in good health. For the CDR3, the DNA is TGTGCCGGGCGTGATCGCTCTGGAAACACCATATATTTT. Translation gives CAGRDRSGNTIYF. Supplemented by reference TRBV7-9 and TRBJ1-3, the full variable domain reads DTGVSQNPRHKITKRGQNVTFRCDPISEHNRLYWYRQTLGQGPEFLTYFQNEAQLEKSRLLSDRFSAERPKGSFSTLEIQRTEQGDSAMYLCAGRDRSGNTIYFGEGSWLTVV.